The 26 T cell receptor beta chains below were found in one sample sequenced in a study of blood T cell repertoires in COVID-19. Only in-frame clones appear in the TCRdb table, and some are missing; sequencing was by immunoSEQ multiplex PCR. The table lists around 53,000 clones, 87% of them singletons. The sample taken for sequencing was peripheral blood. The receptors were sampled from a woman aged 60-70 years with COVID-19, enrolled during active disease.

This chain joins TRBV30 and TRBJ1-5; D call uncertain. Germline-derived CDR1 and CDR2 are GTSNPN and SVGIG (reference sequence). The CDR3 runs 12 residues. Trimming cost V 5 bases and J 9 bases, with 14 bases left between them. The CDR3 DNA is TGTGCCTGGTCCCAAAAGTCAGGGCCCCAGCATTTT. Translated, it gives CAWSQKSGPQHF. Based on the CDR3 plus reference TRBV30 and TRBJ1-5, the full variable domain is SQTIHQWPATLVQPVGSPLSLECTVEGTSNPNLYWYRQAAGRGLQLLFYSVGIGQISSEVPQNLSASRPQDRQFILSSKKLLLSDSGFYLCAWSQKSGPQHFGDGTRLSIL.

CDR3 DNA: TGCGCCAGCAGCATGGGACTAGCGGGAGTGTACGAGCAGTACTTC. Translation: CASSMGLAGVYEQYF. The genes are TRBV5-1 and TRBJ2-7, with 14 bases aligning to TRBD2. The germline CDR1 and CDR2 sequences are SGHRS and YFSETQ. This CDR3 spans 15 amino acids. With V trimmed by 4 bases and J by 4 bases, 4 bases remained unmatched.

The chain employs TRBV15 and TRBJ2-7; the D is unclear. Germline CDR1 and CDR2: LNHNV and YYDKDF (reference sequence). The V end was cut by 1 base, the J end by 1 base, with 14 bases between. The CDR3 covers 16 residues. The CDR3 loop is CATSRGFGSSSYEQYF. The DNA of the CDR3 is TGTGCCACCAGCAGAGGCTTCGGGTCCTCATCCTACGAGCAGTACTTC.

This sequence joins TRBV7-9 and TRBJ2-2, with D possibly TRBD1 on 5 matching bases. Germline values: CDR1 SEHNR, CDR2 FQNEAQ (reference sequence). The V end lost 4 bases, the J end lost 1 base, and 7 bases lay between the germline ends. This CDR3 spans 14 amino acids. CDR3 region: CASSSQGNTGELFF. The CDR3, as DNA: TGTGCCAGCAGCTCGCAGGGGAACACCGGGGAGCTGTTTTTT.

CDR3 sequence reads: CASSQEPSGGYEQFF. The DNA of the CDR3 is TGTGCCAGCAGCCAAGAGCCTAGCGGCGGATATGAGCAGTTCTTC. The chain couples TRBV3-1 (or the pseudogene TRBV3-2) to TRBJ2-1; TRBD2 aligns across 7 bases. CDR1 is LGHDT, CDR2 YNNKEL, per germline (reference sequence). The CDR3 loop spans 15 amino acids. The junction had 7 bases not matched to a gene; V was cut back by 0 bases and J by 8 bases.

This clone came up once. V and J are TRBV5-4 and TRBJ1-1; D is unresolved. The CDR3 has 15 amino acids. Germline lookup yields CDR1 SGHNT and CDR2 YYREEE (reference sequence). Deletions cut 1 base from V and 2 bases from J, with 12 bases between. The CDR3, as DNA: TGTGCCAGCAGCTTGCTAGCCAGGACCAACACTGAAGCTTTCTTT. This encodes CASSLLARTNTEAFF.

The chain uses TRBV7-8 and TRBJ2-1; the D gene is possibly TRBD1 (5 bases). The CDR3 covers 17 residues. Germline V gives CDR1 SGHVS, CDR2 FQNEAQ. V lost 0 bases, J lost 6 bases, and 18 bases lay in between. CDR3 loop: CASSLANPWQGINEQFF. The CDR3 coding sequence is TGTGCCAGCAGCTTAGCTAATCCTTGGCAGGGAATCAATGAGCAGTTCTTC.

This chain links TRBV30 with TRBJ1-5; TRBD1 might be the D (5 bases). Germline-derived CDR1 and CDR2 are GTSNPN and SVGIG (reference sequence). The CDR3 has 14 residues. V was pared by 0 bases and J by 7 bases, with 13 bases between. The DNA of the CDR3 is TGTGCCTGGAGTGTAGGGCAGGGAGGACAGCCCCAGCATTTT. Protein: CAWSVGQGGQPQHF.

This chain joins TRBV6-5 and TRBJ2-1; the D gene is possibly TRBD2 (6 bases). CDR3 length: 15 residues. Germline CDR1 reads MNHEY; CDR2 reads SVGAGI. Trimming removed 5 bases at V and 3 bases at J, with 14 bases between. This chain's CDR3 is CASSPDLGGYNEQFF. As DNA, the CDR3 is TGTGCCAGCAGTCCCGACTTGGGAGGCTACAATGAGCAGTTCTTC.

The chain couples TRBV6-5 to TRBJ1-2; 8 bases match TRBD1. There are 15 residues in the CDR3. The germline CDR1 and CDR2 sequences are MNHEY and SVGAGI. J gave up 4 bases and V 0 bases, and 4 bases lay outside the gene matches. The CDR3 region has the DNA TGTGCCAGCAGTTACTCGGGGACAGGTGGCTATGGCTACACCTTC. This encodes CASSYSGTGGYGYTF.

This chain joins TRBV5-4 and TRBJ1-3; 7 nucleotides agree with TRBD1. The CDR3 length is 17 residues. The trim removed 0 bases at V and 2 bases at J, leaving 8 bases unmatched. CDR1 and CDR2 from the germline V gene are SGHNT and YYREEE (reference sequence). The CDR3 region is CASSLDPTGIAGNTIYF. CDR3 in DNA: TGTGCCAGCAGCTTGGACCCGACAGGGATCGCTGGAAACACCATATATTTT.

This clone was counted a single time. The gene calls are TRBV7-2 and TRBJ2-6, with D perhaps assigned TRBD1 or TRBD2 (6 bases each). This CDR3 region has 15 residues. Germline V gene sequence: CDR1 SGHTA, CDR2 FQGNSA. Trimming removed 5 bases from V and 3 bases from J, with 11 bases in between. CDR3 loop: CASSLGGLGANVLTF. CDR3 bases: TGTGCCAGCAGCCTAGGGGGGCTTGGGGCCAACGTCCTGACTTTC.

The genes are TRBV25-1 and TRBJ1-2, with D perhaps TRBD1 (6 bases). The CDR3 contains 13 residues. Trimming took 6 bases from V and 8 from J, leaving 16 bases between them. CDR1 is MGHDK and CDR2 is SYGVNS in the germline V gene. Written as DNA, the CDR3 is TGTGCCAGCAGCTCGGGACAAGCCCGAGGCTACACCTTC. This sequence encodes CASSSGQARGYTF.

The chain joins TRBV25-1 to TRBJ1-1; 10 positions match TRBD1. Trimming took 9 bases from V and 4 from J; bases not matched to a gene: 5. Germline CDR1 is MGHDK and CDR2 is SYGVNS. CDR3 length: 13 amino acids. The CDR3 here is CASVGQGVTEAFF. Written as DNA, the CDR3 is TGTGCCAGTGTAGGACAGGGGGTCACTGAAGCTTTCTTT.

The V call is TRBV19, the J call TRBJ2-2, with D possibly being TRBD1 (5 bases). Germline-derived CDR1 and CDR2 are LNHDA and SQIVND (reference sequence). Trimming cost V 8 bases and J 4 bases, with 17 bases left between them. The CDR3 runs 15 residues. DNA for the CDR3: TGTGCCAGTCGCGTTTGGGGCATGGGCACCGGGGAGCTGTTTTTT. Protein sequence: CASRVWGMGTGELFF.

The V gene is TRBV5-1, the J gene TRBJ1-2; D is ambiguous. V was pared by 0 bases and J by 3 bases, with 15 bases between. This CDR3 contains 16 residues. Germline lookup yields CDR1 SGHRS and CDR2 YFSETQ. The CDR3 loop reads CASSLGTGVVDYGYTF. DNA for the CDR3: TGCGCCAGCAGCTTGGGCACCGGGGTGGTGGACTATGGCTACACCTTC.

This rearrangement joins TRBV5-4 to TRBJ1-2; 7 bases fit TRBD1. The ends lost 3 bases at V and 6 bases at J; junction bases unmatched: 5. The CDR3 runs to 13 residues. Per the germline V gene, CDR1 is SGHNT and CDR2 is YYREEE (reference sequence). CDR3 DNA sequence: TGTGCCAGCAGCTCAGACAGGGCTGATGGCTACACCTTC. It codes for CASSSDRADGYTF. Supplemented by reference TRBV5-4 and TRBJ1-2, the full variable domain reads ETGVTQSPTHLIKTRGQQVTLRCSSQSGHNTVSWYQQALGQGPQFIFQYYREEENGRGNFPPRFSGLQFPNYSSELNVNALELDDSALYLCASSSDRADGYTFGSGTRLTVV.

This chain uses TRBV6-5 with TRBJ2-7; 11 positions match TRBD2. Per germline, CDR1 MNHEY and CDR2 SVGAGI. The J segment lost 2 bases and the V segment lost 10 bases, leaving 4 bases of the junction unmatched. This CDR3 is 13 amino acids long. DNA of the CDR3: TGTGCCACAGGGACTAGCGGACCCTACGAGCAGTACTTC. Amino acid sequence: CATGTSGPYEQYF.

The chain uses TRBV19 and TRBJ2-1; 8 bases agree with TRBD2. The ends lost 5 bases at V and 0 bases at J; junction bases unmatched: 15. From germline, CDR1 is LNHDA and CDR2 SQIVND (reference sequence). The CDR3 loop spans 19 amino acids. The CDR3 bases are TGTGCCAGTAGTTCCAAAGGGCTAGCGGGCCTTAGCTCCTACAATGAGCAGTTCTTC. Translated, it gives CASSSKGLAGLSSYNEQFF.

This clone appeared once. V and J are TRBV4-1 and TRBJ1-1; D is perhaps TRBD1 (6 bases). CDR1 is MGHRA and CDR2 is YSYEKL in the germline V gene. There are 14 residues in the CDR3. The V and J ends lost 1 base and 0 bases respectively, with 6 bases between them. This CDR3 is CASSQGTVNTEAFF. The CDR3 DNA sequence: TGCGCCAGCAGCCAAGGGACAGTGAACACTGAAGCTTTCTTT.

The chain carries TRBV28 and TRBJ1-1; tentatively, D is TRBD1 (6 bases). CDR1 and CDR2 (germline): MDHEN, SYDVKM. This CDR3 comprises 12 residues. V shed 6 bases and J shed 10 bases, with 15 bases lying between them. The CDR3 coding sequence is TGTGCCAGCAGCCTACAGGGTAATGGAGCTTTCTTT. It codes for CASSLQGNGAFF.

The chain links TRBV7-9 to TRBJ1-5; D ambiguous. CDR1 SEHNR and CDR2 FQNEAQ come from the germline V gene (reference sequence). The V end was cut by 3 bases, the J end by 4 bases, with 10 bases between. The length of the CDR3 is 14 residues. The CDR3 DNA reads as TGTGCCAGCAGCTTGCCAGGATTAAATCAGCCCCAGCATTTT. Residues: CASSLPGLNQPQHF.

This clone has only one observation. This chain joins TRBV11-2 and TRBJ1-6; tentatively, D is TRBD1 (5 bases). This CDR3 has 15 residues. Trimming stripped 2 bases from V and 8 bases from J, with 13 bases between. CDR1 is SGHAT and CDR2 is FQNNGV in the germline V gene. The CDR3 coding sequence is TGTGCCAGCAGCTTAAGGGGTTCTGCGGATTCACCCCTCCACTTT. Translating gives CASSLRGSADSPLHF.

This chain uses TRBV4-1 with TRBJ1-5; TRBD1 matches 7 bases. The CDR3 totals 17 residues. The J segment lost 0 bases and the V segment lost 4 bases, leaving 9 bases of the junction unmatched. Germline V CDR1 and CDR2: MGHRA, YSYEKL. The CDR3 protein is CASSLHSGTDSNQPQHF. The CDR3 DNA reads as TGCGCCAGCAGCCTTCATTCCGGGACAGATAGCAATCAGCCCCAGCATTTT.

The V call is TRBV6-5, the J call TRBJ1-1; no definite D call. The V gene's germline CDR1 is MNHEY and CDR2 SVGAGI. V lost 2 bases to trimming and J lost 0 bases, with 10 bases between them. This CDR3 spans 15 amino acids. In DNA form, the CDR3 reads TGTGCCAGCAGTTACACCAGGATGATGAACACTGAAGCTTTCTTT. Amino acid sequence: CASSYTRMMNTEAFF.

The chain is built from TRBV2 and TRBJ1-6; weak D call: TRBD1 (5 bases). V lost 3 bases, J lost 7 bases, and 13 bases lay in between. CDR1 SNHLY and CDR2 FYNNEI come from the germline V gene. This CDR3 has 15 residues. CDR3 region: CASSEDRRVNSPLHF. CDR3 coding DNA: TGTGCCAGCAGTGAGGATCGCAGGGTGAATTCACCCCTCCACTTT.